This record covers a single T cell receptor (beta chain). Its antigen is currently unknown. Method: immunoSEQ multiplex PCR; TCRdb's copy keeps in-frame clones and lacks some. The data show some 97,000 clones, roughly 89% seen once. Germline assignment: CDR1 LNHDA and CDR2 SQIVND (reference sequence). The length of the CDR3 is 13 residues. V lost 1 base to trimming and J lost 2 bases, with 5 bases between them. The data originate from a study of T cell responses to AZD1222 COVID-19 vaccine. Findings and limits, study-wide: Regions 160-218 and 743-854 held dominance among vaccine-associated CD4 TCRs, which spanned spike. The study identified only a handful of AZD1222 recipients as seropositive at baseline. Vaccination with two AZD1222 doses was followed by a rise in Spike-specific TCR breadth and depth. Among the donors, most were white British and more were female, and clonal diversity was possibly underestimated.

This sequence joins TRBV19 and TRBJ1-1, with D hard to call. The sequences come from peripheral blood, collected on day 0 of AZD1222 vaccination. The origin of this receptor is an adult in good health. The CDR3, as DNA: TGTGCCAGTAGTATAGTAACAAACACTGAAGCTTTCTTT. Amino acid sequence: CASSIVTNTEAFF. The entire variable domain, with the rest obtained from reference TRBV19 and TRBJ1-1, is as follows: DGGITQSPKYLFRKEGQNVTLSCEQNLNHDAMYWYRQDPGQGLRLIYYSQIVNDFQKGDIAEGYSVSREKKESFPLTVTSAQKNPTAFYLCASSIVTNTEAFFGQGTRLTVV.